This entry lists 6 T cell receptor beta chains sequenced from one sample in a study of T cell repertoires in cytomegalovirus infection. TCRdb used MiXCR to reprocess the reads, holding one entry per CDR3 protein. The sample lists approximately 730,000 distinct CDR3 sequences; 30% to 40% were seen once. No antigens are known for them. The sequences come from cultured PBMCs, collected from culture after CMV antigen stimulation. Receptor source: a human donor in good health (CMV status not recorded). Some clones in this sample may be carry-over from other donors' samples.

This chain connects TRBV6-1 to TRBJ1-1, with 7 bases matching TRBD1. Germline CDR1 is MNHNS and CDR2 is SASEGT. Germline trimming cut 5 bases from V and 6 bases from J; bases unmatched to any gene: 6. This CDR3 has 13 residues. The CDR3 sequence: CASSPRQGAEAFF. In DNA, the CDR3 is TGTGCCAGCAGTCCCCGACAGGGCGCTGAAGCTTTCTTT.

This clonotype has a handful of counts. The chain uses TRBV7-6 and TRBJ1-4; TRBD1 agrees at 7 bases. The CDR3 length is 15 residues. The ends lost 3 bases at V and 7 bases at J; junction bases unmatched: 8. Germline CDR1 and CDR2: SGHVS and FNYEAQ. The CDR3 loop is CASSFNRGGVEKLFF. Here the CDR3 DNA reads TGTGCCAGCAGCTTCAACAGGGGAGGTGTTGAAAAACTGTTTTTT.

The chain combines TRBV7-2 with TRBJ2-7, with D possibly matching TRBD2 (5 bases). Germline CDR1 SGHTA, CDR2 FQGNSA. V was cut by 1 base and J by 7 bases, with 17 bases left in between. This CDR3 contains 15 residues. The CDR3 nucleotides are TGTGCCAGCAGCTTAGACCGAACGCTAGCTGGGGAGCAGTACTTC. Protein: CASSLDRTLAGEQYF.

This chain joins TRBV18 and TRBJ1-1, with D possibly being TRBD1 (5 bases). Germline CDR1 KGHSH, CDR2 LQKENI. The V gene lost 8 bases and the J gene lost 6 bases, with 19 bases spanning the gap. This CDR3 has 14 amino acids. CDR3 protein: CASTKPQEAAEAFF. The CDR3 nucleotides are TGTGCCAGCACCAAACCACAGGAGGCAGCTGAAGCTTTCTTT. The full variable domain, with the rest looked up from reference TRBV18 and TRBJ1-1, is NAGVMQNPRHLVRRRGQEARLRCSPMKGHSHVYWYRQLPEEGLKFMVYLQKENIIDESGMPKERFSAEFPKEGPSILRIQQVVRGDSAAYFCASTKPQEAAEAFFGQGTRLTVV.

This clonotype has just one count. The chain recombines TRBV6-2 or TRBV6-3 with TRBJ2-7; D unclear. V lost 5 bases, J lost 7 bases, and 18 bases lay in between. CDR3 length: 14 residues. Germline V gives CDR1 MNHEY, CDR2 SVGEGT. The CDR3 DNA follows: TGTGCCAGCAGTATCGTACTACCCTCCGCGGAGCAGTACTTC. Amino acids: CASSIVLPSAEQYF.

The V and J genes are TRBV2 and TRBJ2-3, with D possibly matching TRBD2 (6 bases). Between the trimmed V and J ends, which lost 7 bases and 2 bases, there was a span of 16 bases. Germline values: CDR1 SNHLY, CDR2 FYNNEI. The CDR3 totals 15 residues. The CDR3 nucleotides are TGTGCCAGCACCAAAAACTGGGGGGTCACAGATACGCAGTATTTT. It translates to CASTKNWGVTDTQYF.